This T cell receptor beta chain was profiled in a study of beta chain features in type 1 diabetes. Concerning this clone itself: Its antigen remains unidentified.

General study findings and limits: Shorter TCRB CDR3s, moderately but significantly so, were found in Type 1 diabetes patients in all four CD4+ subsets.

Isolated RNA was reverse transcribed in full, so expressed TCRB transcripts were sequenced. The assay was immunoSEQ multiplex PCR, and TCRdb's table has in-frame clones only and misses some. The sample has some 660,000 clones, over 12% seen once. The sequence came from a man younger than 30 with type 1 diabetes. The sample consisted of naive CD4+ T cells from blood.

The CDR3 DNA reads TGCAGCGTTTCGGGACAGGGGCGCTATGAGCAGTTCTTC. It encodes CSVSGQGRYEQFF. The chain joins TRBV29-1 to TRBJ2-1; 10 nucleotides agree with TRBD1. CDR1 SQVTM and CDR2 ANQGSEA come from the germline V gene. The CDR3 extends over 13 amino acids. V lost 5 bases, J lost 8 bases, and 6 bases stayed unmatched.